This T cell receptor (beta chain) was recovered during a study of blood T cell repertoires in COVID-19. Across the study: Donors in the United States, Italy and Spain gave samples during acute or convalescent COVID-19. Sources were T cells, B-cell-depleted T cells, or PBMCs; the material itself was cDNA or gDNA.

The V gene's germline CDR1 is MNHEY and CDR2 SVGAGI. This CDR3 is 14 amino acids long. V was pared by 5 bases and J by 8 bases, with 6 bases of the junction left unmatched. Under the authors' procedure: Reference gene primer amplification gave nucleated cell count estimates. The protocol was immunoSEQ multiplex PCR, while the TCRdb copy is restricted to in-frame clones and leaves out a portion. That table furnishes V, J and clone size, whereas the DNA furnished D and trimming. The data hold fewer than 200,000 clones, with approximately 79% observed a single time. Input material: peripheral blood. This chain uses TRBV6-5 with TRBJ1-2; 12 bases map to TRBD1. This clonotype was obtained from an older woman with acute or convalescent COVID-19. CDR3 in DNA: TGTGCCAGCAGTACGGGACAGGGGGCGCGGGGCTACACCTTC. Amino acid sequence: CASSTGQGARGYTF.